This T cell receptor beta chain comes out of a study of blood T cell repertoires in COVID-19. Study as a whole: The study drew acute and convalescent COVID-19 samples from the United States, Italy and Spain. T cells, B-cell-depleted T cells, or PBMCs provided the cDNA or gDNA that served as material.

Study processing details: Reference gene primer amplification yielded estimated nucleated cell counts. The assay was immunoSEQ multiplex PCR, and TCRdb's table has in-frame clones only and misses some. The D gene and trimming were derived from the DNA, and the V and J assignments and clone size from that table. The repertoire holds 100,000 to 130,000 clones, with about 80% as singletons. CDR1 is MDHEN, CDR2 SYDVKM, per germline. The CDR3 is made up of 11 amino acids. Between the trimmed V and J ends, which lost 8 bases and 0 bases, there was a span of 2 bases. The chain combines TRBV28 with TRBJ2-1; D is unresolved. This receptor was taken from a woman between 65 and 79 years old with acute or convalescent COVID-19. Sequenced: peripheral blood. The CDR3 bases are TGTGCCAGCCGCTCCTACAATGAGCAGTTCTTC. It yields the protein CASRSYNEQFF.